The rows below give T cell receptor beta chains drawn from one sample of a study of beta chain features in type 1 diabetes. The assay was immunoSEQ multiplex PCR, and TCRdb's table has in-frame clones only and misses some. The table records around 180,000 clones, about 13% of them present only once. Input material: central memory CD4+ T cells from blood. The receptors were gathered from a woman aged 18 to 35 in good health. CDR3s include the opening cysteine and the closing phenylalanine or tryptophan. The D gene is left open where the match is weak. The listing skips clone size in some rows; elsewhere it reads once, few, many or a size class.

J gene,V gene,clone size,D gene,CDR3 protein,CDR3 DNA
TRBJ2-1,TRBV2,-,TRBD2,CASAKGLAGVDEQFF,TGTGCCAGCGCTAAGGGACTAGCGGGAGTTGATGAGCAGTTCTTC
TRBJ2-1,TRBV6-6,many,-,CASSYSSRNEQFF,TGTGCCAGCAGTTACTCGTCGAGGAATGAGCAGTTCTTC
TRBJ2-5,TRBV6-5,-,TRBD1,CASSYSHRGLETQYF,TGTGCCAGCAGTTACTCCCACAGGGGTCTGGAGACCCAGTACTTC
TRBJ2-2,TRBV11-1,-,-,CASSRYQRTGELFF,TGTGCCAGCAGCAGATACCAGAGGACCGGGGAGCTGTTTTTT
TRBJ1-5,TRBV30,few,-,CAWGRGASNQPQHF,TGTGCCTGGGGTCGGGGGGCCAGCAATCAGCCCCAGCATTTT
TRBJ2-3,TRBV9,-,TRBD1,CASTQGGKGTQYF,TGTGCCAGCACACAGGGGGGTAAGGGTACGCAGTATTTT
TRBJ2-6,TRBV9,few,-,CASSPKAGSGANVLTF,TGTGCCAGCAGCCCCAAGGCCGGGTCTGGGGCCAACGTCCTGACTTTC
TRBJ2-3,TRBV5-4,few,-,CASSKGADTQYF,TGTGCCAGCAGTAAAGGGGCAGATACGCAGTATTTT
TRBJ2-2,TRBV29-1,many,TRBD1,CSVARGTGELFF,TGCAGCGTTGCCAGGGGGACCGGGGAGCTGTTTTTT
TRBJ2-6,TRBV30,few,-,CASPPGYSGANVLTF,TGTGCCTCTCCTCCAGGTTACTCTGGGGCCAACGTCCTGACTTTC
TRBJ1-3,TRBV30,few,-,CAWSLEGQSLTTIYF,TGTGCCTGGAGCCTTGAAGGACAGTCTCTCACCACCATATATTTT
TRBJ2-1,TRBV11-2,few,-,CASSLASGPAYNEQFF,TGTGCCAGCAGCTTAGCCAGCGGGCCCGCCTACAATGAGCAGTTCTTC
TRBJ1-2,TRBV29-1,few,TRBD1,CSGARTGSAYGYTF,TGCAGCGGAGCTCGGACAGGGTCGGCCTATGGCTACACCTTC
TRBJ2-3,TRBV7-2,many,-,CASSLGLGGTDTQYF,TGTGCCAGCAGCCTCGGACTTGGAGGCACAGATACGCAGTATTTT
TRBJ2-7,TRBV30,few,-,CAWSRGAIYEQYF,TGTGCCTGGAGTCGGGGGGCGATCTACGAGCAGTACTTC
TRBJ2-1,TRBV5-1,-,-,CASSPEGENEQFF,TGCGCCAGCAGCCCGGAGGGCGAAAATGAGCAGTTCTTC
TRBJ1-2,TRBV15,-,TRBD1,CATSRGTGGADYGYTF,TGTGCCACCAGCAGAGGGACAGGGGGCGCCGACTATGGCTACACCTTC
TRBJ2-7,TRBV28,-,TRBD2,CASSFGLAGWNEQYF,TGTGCCAGCAGTTTTGGGCTAGCGGGATGGAACGAGCAGTACTTC
TRBJ1-1,TRBV7-9,-,TRBD1,CASRPTGGTEAFF,TGTGCCAGCAGACCTACAGGGGGGACTGAAGCTTTCTTT
TRBJ1-1,TRBV5-1,-,-,CASSLDRGEAFF,TGCGCCAGCAGCTTGGATAGGGGTGAAGCTTTCTTT
TRBJ2-5,TRBV18,many,TRBD2,CASSRQTSGVQETQYF,TGTGCCAGCTCACGCCAGACTAGCGGAGTACAAGAGACCCAGTACTTC
TRBJ2-3,TRBV2,-,TRBD2,CAGTGAGGTDTQYF,TGTGCCGGCACTGGAGCGGGAGGCACAGATACGCAGTATTTT
TRBJ2-3,TRBV5-1,-,TRBD2,CASSSVGLADPSTDTQYF,TGCGCCAGCAGCTCGGTAGGACTAGCGGATCCTAGCACAGATACGCAGTATTTT
TRBJ1-5,TRBV27,-,-,CASSLYYNQPQHF,TGTGCCAGCAGTCTCTACTACAATCAGCCCCAGCATTTT
TRBJ2-1,TRBV6-6,-,-,CASSSPGANNNEQFF,TGTGCCAGCAGCTCTCCAGGGGCCAACAACAATGAGCAGTTCTTC
TRBJ2-7,TRBV18,-,-,CASSDTSYEQYF,TGTGCCAGCTCAGATACTAGCTACGAGCAGTACTTC
TRBJ2-6,TRBV2,few,TRBD1,CASSAGQGGFSGANVLTF,TGTGCCAGCAGTGCGGGACAGGGGGGCTTTTCTGGGGCCAACGTCCTGACTTTC
TRBJ2-5,TRBV30,few,TRBD2,CAWSAETSGGQETQYF,TGTGCCTGGAGTGCCGAGACTAGCGGGGGACAAGAGACCCAGTACTTC
TRBJ1-5,TRBV5-1,-,TRBD1,CASSLDRGDQPQHF,TGCGCCAGCAGCCTGGACAGGGGGGATCAGCCCCAGCATTTT
TRBJ2-1,TRBV5-1,few,TRBD1,CASSSGQNYNEQFF,TGCGCCAGCAGTTCGGGACAGAATTACAATGAGCAGTTCTTC
TRBJ2-3,TRBV9,-,-,CASSTSNAADTQYF,TGTGCCAGCAGCACAAGTAATGCGGCAGATACGCAGTATTTT
TRBJ2-1,TRBV6-5,-,TRBD1,CASSHRGEQFF,TGTGCCAGCAGTCACAGGGGAGAGCAGTTCTTC
TRBJ2-7,TRBV10-3,-,TRBD1,CAIRPGTGFYEQYF,TGTGCCATCAGGCCCGGGACAGGATTCTACGAGCAGTACTTC
TRBJ2-5,TRBV28,few,TRBD1,CASRQGVPGTQYF,TGTGCCAGCAGACAGGGGGTGCCAGGGACCCAGTACTTC
TRBJ2-2,TRBV6-1,-,TRBD2,CASKIAGRNTGELFF,TGTGCCAGCAAGATAGCGGGGCGGAACACCGGGGAGCTGTTTTTT
TRBJ2-2,TRBV7-2,few,-,CASSLDDSRHTGELFF,TGTGCCAGCAGCTTAGACGACAGTCGGCACACCGGGGAGCTGTTTTTT
TRBJ1-1,TRBV7-9,-,-,CASSLSQGYTEAFF,TGTGCCAGCAGCTTATCACAGGGTTATACTGAAGCTTTCTTT
TRBJ1-2,TRBV30,-,-,CAWNVGEGRTF,TGTGCCTGGAACGTAGGGGAAGGGCGCACCTTC
TRBJ2-1,TRBV2,few,TRBD2,CASSDRLAGGDEQFF,TGTGCCAGCAGCGACCGACTAGCGGGAGGGGATGAGCAGTTCTTC
TRBJ2-1,TRBV7-8,-,-,CASSLVIYNEQFF,TGTGCCAGCAGCTTAGTAATCTACAATGAGCAGTTCTTC
TRBJ2-7,TRBV10-3,once,-,CAISELASSYEQYF,TGTGCCATCAGTGAGTTGGCCAGTTCCTACGAGCAGTACTTC
TRBJ2-5,TRBV9,-,TRBD1,CASSADSDRLEQYF,TGTGCCAGCAGCGCTGATTCGGACAGGTTAGAGCAGTACTTC
TRBJ1-2,TRBV28,-,-,CASSPNRSNYGYTF,TGTGCCAGCAGCCCCAACAGGTCTAACTATGGCTACACCTTC
TRBJ2-1,TRBV5-4,few,-,CASSSPARESQFF,TGTGCCAGCAGCTCCCCCGCCCGGGAGTCCCAGTTCTTC
TRBJ2-3,TRBV29-1,-,TRBD1,CSVEVDGTGGADTQYF,TGCAGCGTTGAAGTGGACGGGACAGGAGGGGCAGATACGCAGTATTTT
TRBJ2-7,TRBV28,-,TRBD2,CASSFPGGRNYEQYF,TGTGCCAGCAGTTTCCCGGGGGGAAGAAACTACGAGCAGTACTTC
TRBJ1-2,TRBV4-1,few,TRBD1,CASSQAGTGVNYGYTF,TGCGCCAGCAGCCAAGCCGGGACAGGGGTTAACTATGGCTACACCTTC
TRBJ1-2,TRBV27,few,TRBD1,CASRGSGQTYGYTF,TGTGCCAGCAGGGGGTCGGGACAGACCTATGGCTACACCTTC
TRBJ2-1,TRBV6-5,few,TRBD2,CASSQTSGPLNEQFF,TGTGCCAGCAGCCAAACTAGCGGCCCCCTCAATGAGCAGTTCTTC
TRBJ2-2,TRBV10-3,-,TRBD1,CAISESGWDRGTGELFF,TGTGCCATCAGTGAGTCGGGATGGGACAGGGGTACCGGGGAGCTGTTTTTT
TRBJ1-1,TRBV29-1,few,-,CSVTRTVNTEAFF,TGCAGCGTTACAAGGACAGTGAACACTGAAGCTTTCTTT